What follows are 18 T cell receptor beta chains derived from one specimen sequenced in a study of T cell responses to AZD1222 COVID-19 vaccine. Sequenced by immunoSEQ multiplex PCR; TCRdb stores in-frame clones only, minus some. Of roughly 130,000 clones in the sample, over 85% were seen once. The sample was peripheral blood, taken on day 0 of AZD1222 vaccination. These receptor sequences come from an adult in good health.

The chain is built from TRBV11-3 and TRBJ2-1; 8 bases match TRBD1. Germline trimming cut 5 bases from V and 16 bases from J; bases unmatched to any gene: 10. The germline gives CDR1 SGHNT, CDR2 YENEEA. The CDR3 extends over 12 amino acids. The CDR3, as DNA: TGTGCCAGCAGCCCCGGACAGGGTCTTCAATTCTTC. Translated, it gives CASSPGQGLQFF.

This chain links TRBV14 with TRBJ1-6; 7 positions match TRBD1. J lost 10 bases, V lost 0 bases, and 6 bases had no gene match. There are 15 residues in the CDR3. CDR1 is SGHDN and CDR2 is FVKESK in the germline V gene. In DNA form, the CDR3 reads TGTGCCAGCAGCCAAGATCCGAGGGGGCACTCACCCCTCCACTTT. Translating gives CASSQDPRGHSPLHF.

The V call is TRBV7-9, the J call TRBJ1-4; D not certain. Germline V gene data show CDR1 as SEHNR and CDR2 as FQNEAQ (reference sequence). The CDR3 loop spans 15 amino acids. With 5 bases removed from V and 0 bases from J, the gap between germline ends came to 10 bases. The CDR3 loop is CASSPGVTTNEKLFF. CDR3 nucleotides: TGTGCCAGCAGCCCAGGTGTTACAACTAATGAAAAACTGTTTTTT.

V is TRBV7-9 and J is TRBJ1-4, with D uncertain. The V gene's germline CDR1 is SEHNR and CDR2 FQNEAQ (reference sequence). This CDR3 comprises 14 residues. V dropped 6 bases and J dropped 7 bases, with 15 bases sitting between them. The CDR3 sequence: CASSQSSDTEKLFF. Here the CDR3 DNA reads TGTGCCAGCAGTCAATCCTCTGATACTGAAAAACTGTTTTTT.

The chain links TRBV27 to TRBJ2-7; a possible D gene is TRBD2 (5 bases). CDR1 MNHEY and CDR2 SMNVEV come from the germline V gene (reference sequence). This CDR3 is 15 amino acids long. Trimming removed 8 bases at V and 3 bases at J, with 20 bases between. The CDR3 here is CASSPTGLANYEQYF. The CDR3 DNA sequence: TGTGCCAGCTCTCCAACGGGATTGGCGAACTACGAGCAGTACTTC.

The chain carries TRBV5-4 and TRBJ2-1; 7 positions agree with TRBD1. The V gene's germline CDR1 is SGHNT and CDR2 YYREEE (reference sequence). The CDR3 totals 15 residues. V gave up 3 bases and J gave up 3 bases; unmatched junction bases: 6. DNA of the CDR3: TGTGCCAGCAGCTCCGGGACAGTGGGCTACAATGAGCAGTTCTTC. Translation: CASSSGTVGYNEQFF.

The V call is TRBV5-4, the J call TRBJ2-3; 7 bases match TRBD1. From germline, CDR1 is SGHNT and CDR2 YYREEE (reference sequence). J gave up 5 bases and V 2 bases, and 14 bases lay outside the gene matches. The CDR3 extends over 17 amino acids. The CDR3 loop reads CASSFQRTGTALDTQYF. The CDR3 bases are TGTGCCAGCAGCTTTCAAAGAACTGGGACAGCCTTAGATACGCAGTATTTT.

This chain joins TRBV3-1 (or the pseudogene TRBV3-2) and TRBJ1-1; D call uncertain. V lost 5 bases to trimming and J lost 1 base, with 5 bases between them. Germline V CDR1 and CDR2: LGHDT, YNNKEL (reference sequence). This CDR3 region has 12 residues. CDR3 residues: CASSDSNTEAFF. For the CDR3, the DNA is TGTGCCAGCAGCGACTCGAACACTGAAGCTTTCTTT.

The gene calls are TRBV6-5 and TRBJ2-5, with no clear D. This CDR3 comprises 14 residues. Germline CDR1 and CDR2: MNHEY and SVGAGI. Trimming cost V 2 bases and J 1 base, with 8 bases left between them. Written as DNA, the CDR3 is TGTGCCAGCAGTTACAGTAGGATCCAAGAGACCCAGTACTTC. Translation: CASSYSRIQETQYF.

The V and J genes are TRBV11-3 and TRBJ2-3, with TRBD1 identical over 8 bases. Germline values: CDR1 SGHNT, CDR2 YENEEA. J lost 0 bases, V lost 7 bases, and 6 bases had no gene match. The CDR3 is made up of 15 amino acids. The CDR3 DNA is TGTGCCAGCACCCACCAGGGGGCAAGCACAGATACGCAGTATTTT. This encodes CASTHQGASTDTQYF.

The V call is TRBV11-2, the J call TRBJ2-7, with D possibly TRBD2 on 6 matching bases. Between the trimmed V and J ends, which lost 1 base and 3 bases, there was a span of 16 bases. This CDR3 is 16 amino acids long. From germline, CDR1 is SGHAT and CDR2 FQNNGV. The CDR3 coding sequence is TGTGCCAGCAGCTTAGTCGGACTAAGAGGGATCTACGAGCAGTACTTC. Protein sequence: CASSLVGLRGIYEQYF.

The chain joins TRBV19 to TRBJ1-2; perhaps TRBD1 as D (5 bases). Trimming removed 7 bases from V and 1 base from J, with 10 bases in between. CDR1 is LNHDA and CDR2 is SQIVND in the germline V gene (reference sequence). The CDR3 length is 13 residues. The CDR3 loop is CASTSGGNYGYTF. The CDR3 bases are TGTGCCAGTACATCGGGGGGTAACTATGGCTACACCTTC.

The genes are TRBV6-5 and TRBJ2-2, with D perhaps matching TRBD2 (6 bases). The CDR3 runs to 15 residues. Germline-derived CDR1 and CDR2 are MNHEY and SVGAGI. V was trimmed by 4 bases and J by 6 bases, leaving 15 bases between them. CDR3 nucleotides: TGTGCCAGCAGTTTTCTCGGCGGGATGGCCGGGGAGCTGTTTTTT. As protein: CASSFLGGMAGELFF.

As DNA, the CDR3 is TGTGCCAGTAGAAGTGTCGAGGGAATCCAGCCCCAGCATTTT. Residues: CASRSVEGIQPQHF. The chain combines TRBV19 with TRBJ1-5; no firm D call. Germline V gene data show CDR1 as LNHDA and CDR2 as SQIVND (reference sequence). The CDR3 covers 14 residues. Trimming cost V 6 bases and J 7 bases, with 16 bases left between them.

Here the CDR3 reads CASSQLAGVTYEQYF. The CDR3 DNA sequence: TGCGCCAGCAGCCAACTAGCGGGAGTGACTTACGAGCAGTACTTC. The chain has TRBV4-1 and TRBJ2-7; 10 nucleotides line up with TRBD2. Per germline, CDR1 MGHRA and CDR2 YSYEKL. There are 15 residues in the CDR3. V shed 2 bases, J shed 4 bases, and the junction held 5 bases outside the gene matches.

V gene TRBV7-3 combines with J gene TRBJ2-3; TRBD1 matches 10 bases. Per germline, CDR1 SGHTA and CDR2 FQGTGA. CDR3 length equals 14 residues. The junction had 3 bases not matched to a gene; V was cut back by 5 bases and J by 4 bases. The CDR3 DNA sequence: TGTGCCAGCAGCAAGACAGGGGGCGCAGATACGCAGTATTTT. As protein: CASSKTGGADTQYF.

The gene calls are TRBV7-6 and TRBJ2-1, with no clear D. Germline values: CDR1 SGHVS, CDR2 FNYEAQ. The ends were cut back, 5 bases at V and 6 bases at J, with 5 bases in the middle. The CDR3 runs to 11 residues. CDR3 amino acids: CASSDSNEQFF. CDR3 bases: TGTGCCAGCAGCGACTCCAATGAGCAGTTCTTC.

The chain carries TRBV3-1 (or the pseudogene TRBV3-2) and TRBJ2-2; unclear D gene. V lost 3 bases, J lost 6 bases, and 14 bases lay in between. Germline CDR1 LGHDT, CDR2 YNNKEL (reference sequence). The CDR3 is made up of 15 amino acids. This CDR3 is CASSHLPDSSGELFF. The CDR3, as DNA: TGTGCCAGCAGCCACCTCCCCGACTCCTCCGGGGAGCTGTTTTTT.